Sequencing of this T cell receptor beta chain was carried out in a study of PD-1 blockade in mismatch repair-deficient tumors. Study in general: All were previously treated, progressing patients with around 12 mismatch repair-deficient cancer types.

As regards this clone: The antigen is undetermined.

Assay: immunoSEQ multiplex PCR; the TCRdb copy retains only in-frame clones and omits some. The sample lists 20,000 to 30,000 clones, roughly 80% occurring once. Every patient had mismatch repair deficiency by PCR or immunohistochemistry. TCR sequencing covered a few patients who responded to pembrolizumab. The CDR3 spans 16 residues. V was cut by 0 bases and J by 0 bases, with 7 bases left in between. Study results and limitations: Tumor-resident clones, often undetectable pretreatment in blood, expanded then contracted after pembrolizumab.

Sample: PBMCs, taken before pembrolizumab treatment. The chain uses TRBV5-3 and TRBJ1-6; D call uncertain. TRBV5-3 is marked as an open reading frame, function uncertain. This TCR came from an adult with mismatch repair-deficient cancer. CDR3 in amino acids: CARSLAESSYNSPLHF. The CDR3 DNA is TGTGCCAGAAGCTTGGCAGAAAGCTCCTATAATTCACCCCTCCACTTT.